Included here is one TCR beta chain sequence, with context. Its specificity is not known. This sample is drawn from a study of cytomegalovirus exposure and HLA in healthy donors. Background on the study: The early release's HLA-typed donors yielded roughly 85 million unique TCRs. Overall study results and limits: Based on reports, TCR beta sequences accurately predicted HLA-A and HLA-B alleles for most subjects.

Vbeta (60) and Jbeta (13) primers were used in the PCR. The table came from immunoSEQ multiplex PCR; TCRdb's copy has only in-frame clones and leaves some out. In the table there are 210,000 or so clones, over 60% of which are singletons. This CDR3 region has 14 residues. In germline, CDR1 is MNHEY, CDR2 SVGAGI. This TCR was sampled from a man between 18 and 29 years old in good health and CMV-seronegative. Sequenced sample: PBMCs. The chain carries TRBV6-5 and TRBJ2-5, with TRBD1 matching 8 bases. The tail of the sequence fits TRBJ2-7 better, so the J call may be wrong. The CDR3 loop is CASSSGQGSYEQYF. CDR3 nucleotides: TGTGCCAGCAGTTCAGGACAGGGATCCTACGAGCAGTACTTC.